This T cell receptor (beta chain) emerged from a study of regulatory T cells in long-lasting Graves disease. Trimming took off 4 bases at V and 0 bases at J, with 9 bases between the two ends. Germline V CDR1 and CDR2: SQVTM, ANQGSEA. The CDR3 consists of 13 residues. Time point in this sample: newly diagnosed GD, antithyroid drugs for less than 3 months. The TCR library was made from RNA extracted from PBMCs. This clonotype was picked up a small number of times. The antigen remains unidentified. General study points: Persistent disease preferred TRBV28, TRBJ1-2 and TRBJ2-5. Fewer public clonotypes were shared by new patients (just under 1,000) than by persistent patients (about 2,800).

iRepertoire HTBI primers and Arm-PCR of CDR3 regions built TCR beta libraries. MiXCR, run by TCRdb on the multiplex PCR reads, gives a single entry per CDR3 protein. The sample has 450,000 to 500,000 distinct CDR3 sequences; around 15% are singletons. This same sample was also taken into another study, of T cells in Graves' hyperthyroidism and ophthalmopathy. That report adds: In the analysis, a 13 V-J model separated ophthalmopathy from stable hyperthyroidism.

The V call is TRBV29-1, the J call TRBJ1-1; weak D call: TRBD1 (5 bases). This TCR derives from a man aged 35-49 years with Graves disease. The material sequenced was peripheral blood mononuclear cells (PBMCs), taken at new diagnosis, from a patient treated with antithyroid drugs. CDR3 in amino acids: CSVGQQVNTEAFF. The CDR3 nucleotides read TGCAGCGTTGGCCAACAGGTGAACACTGAAGCTTTCTTT. Looking up the rest from reference TRBV29-1 and TRBJ1-1 gives the full variable domain: SAVISQKPSRDICQRGTSLTIQCQVDSQVTMMFWYRQQPGQSLTLIATANQGSEATYESGFVIDKFPISRPNLTFSTLTVSNMSPEDSSIYLCSVGQQVNTEAFFGQGTRLTVV.